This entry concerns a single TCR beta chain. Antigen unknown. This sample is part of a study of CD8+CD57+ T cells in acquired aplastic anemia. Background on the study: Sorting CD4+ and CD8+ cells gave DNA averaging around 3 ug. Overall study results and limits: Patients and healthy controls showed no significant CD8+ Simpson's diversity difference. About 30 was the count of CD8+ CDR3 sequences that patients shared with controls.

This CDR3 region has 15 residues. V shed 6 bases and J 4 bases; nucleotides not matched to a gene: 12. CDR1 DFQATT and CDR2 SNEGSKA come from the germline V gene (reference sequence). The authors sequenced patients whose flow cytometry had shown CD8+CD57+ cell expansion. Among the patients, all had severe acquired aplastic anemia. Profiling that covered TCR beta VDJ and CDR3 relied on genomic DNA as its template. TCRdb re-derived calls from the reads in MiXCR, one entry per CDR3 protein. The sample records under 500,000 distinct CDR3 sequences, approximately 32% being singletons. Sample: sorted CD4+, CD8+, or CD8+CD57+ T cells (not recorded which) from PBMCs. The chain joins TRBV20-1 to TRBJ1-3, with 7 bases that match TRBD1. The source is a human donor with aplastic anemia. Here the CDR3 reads CSAGPDREAGNTIYF. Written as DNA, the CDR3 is TGCAGTGCCGGCCCAGACAGGGAGGCAGGAAACACCATATATTTT.